This T cell receptor beta chain was captured by sequencing in a study of cytomegalovirus exposure and HLA in healthy donors. Details on this clone: Its antigen remains unidentified.

General observations from the study: Many donors shared some public TCRs, even though most TCR sequences were rare. Most subjects' HLA-A and HLA-B alleles were reportedly predicted from TCR beta sequences.

The PCR ran on 60 Vbeta and 13 Jbeta primers. The assay was immunoSEQ multiplex PCR, and TCRdb's table has in-frame clones only and misses some. The sample includes around 40,000 clones, approximately 90% of them seen just once. Germline loops: CDR1 MDHEN, CDR2 SYDVKM. This CDR3 is built from 13 residues. J lost 9 bases, V lost 10 bases, and 7 bases had no gene match. Donors sampled were nominally healthy, though unrecorded immune exposures were likely. The chain combines TRBV28 with TRBJ1-6; 9 bases fit TRBD1. The receptor's source is a woman between 35 and 50 years old in good health and CMV-seropositive. Material for sequencing was PBMCs. As DNA, the CDR3 is TGTGCCACGTACAGGGGGCCAGGTTCACCCCTCCACTTT. It is translated as CATYRGPGSPLHF.